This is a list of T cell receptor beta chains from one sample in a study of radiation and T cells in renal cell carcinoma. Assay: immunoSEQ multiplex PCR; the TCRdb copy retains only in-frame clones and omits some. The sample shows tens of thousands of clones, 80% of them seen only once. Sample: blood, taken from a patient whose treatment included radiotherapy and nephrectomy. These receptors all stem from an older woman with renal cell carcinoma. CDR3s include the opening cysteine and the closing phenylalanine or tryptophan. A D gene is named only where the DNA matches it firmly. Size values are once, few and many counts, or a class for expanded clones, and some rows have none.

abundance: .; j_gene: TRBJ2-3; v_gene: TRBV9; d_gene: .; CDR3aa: CASNGGMSDTQYF; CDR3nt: TGTGCCAGCAACGGAGGGATGTCAGATACGCAGTATTTT
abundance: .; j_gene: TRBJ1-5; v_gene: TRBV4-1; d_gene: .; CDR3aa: CASSQDTGGWVPQHF; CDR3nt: TGCGCCAGCAGCCAAGATACGGGGGGTTGGGTGCCCCAGCATTTT
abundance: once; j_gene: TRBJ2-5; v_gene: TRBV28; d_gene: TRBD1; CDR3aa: CASSSNRGRKTQYF; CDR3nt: TGTGCCAGCAGTTCCAACAGGGGACGGAAGACCCAGTACTTC
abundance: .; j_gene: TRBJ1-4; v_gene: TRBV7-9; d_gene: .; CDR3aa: CASSFRENEKLFF; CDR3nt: TGTGCCAGCAGCTTCAGGGAGAATGAAAAACTGTTTTTT
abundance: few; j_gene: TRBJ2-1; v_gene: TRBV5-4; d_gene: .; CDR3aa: CASSDYNEQFF; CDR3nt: TGTGCCAGCAGCGACTACAATGAGCAGTTCTTC
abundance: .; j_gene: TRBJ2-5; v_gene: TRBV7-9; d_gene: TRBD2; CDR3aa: CASSLESLAGAETQYF; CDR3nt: TGTGCCAGCAGCTTAGAGTCCCTAGCGGGAGCGGAGACCCAGTACTTC
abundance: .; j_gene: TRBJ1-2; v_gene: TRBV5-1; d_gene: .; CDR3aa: CASSLPTENYGYTF; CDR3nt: TGCGCCAGCAGCTTGCCCACGGAGAACTATGGCTACACCTTC
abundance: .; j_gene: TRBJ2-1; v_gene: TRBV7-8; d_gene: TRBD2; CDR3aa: CASSRLAGPNEQFF; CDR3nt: TGTGCCAGCAGCCGACTAGCGGGACCCAATGAGCAGTTCTTC
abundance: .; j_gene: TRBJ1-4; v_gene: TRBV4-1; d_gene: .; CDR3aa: CASSQDAGGLNEKLFF; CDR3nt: TGCGCCAGCAGCCAAGATGCGGGGGGCCTTAATGAAAAACTGTTTTTT
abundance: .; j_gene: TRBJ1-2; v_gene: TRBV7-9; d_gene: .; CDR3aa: CASSLGPNYGYTF; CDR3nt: TGTGCCAGCAGCTTAGGCCCTAACTATGGCTACACCTTC
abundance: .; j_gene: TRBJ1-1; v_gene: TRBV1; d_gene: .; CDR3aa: CTSSHPLGIGTEAFF; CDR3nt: TGCACCAGCAGCCACCCCCTGGGGATCGGCACTGAAGCTTTCTTT
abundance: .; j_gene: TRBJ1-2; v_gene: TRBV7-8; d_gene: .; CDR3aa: CASSFNTRGNSYGYTF; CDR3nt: TGTGCCAGCAGCTTCAATACCCGCGGGAACTCCTATGGCTACACCTTC
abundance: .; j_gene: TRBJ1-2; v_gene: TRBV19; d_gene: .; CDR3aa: CASSDSYASYGYTF; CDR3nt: TGTGCCAGTAGTGACAGTTACGCGTCCTATGGCTACACCTTC
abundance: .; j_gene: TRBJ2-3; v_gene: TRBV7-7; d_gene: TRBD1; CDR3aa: CASSQGVTPDTQYF; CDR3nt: TGTGCCAGCAGTCAGGGGGTTACCCCGGATACGCAGTATTTT
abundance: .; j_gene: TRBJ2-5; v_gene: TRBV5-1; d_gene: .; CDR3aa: CASSTDQETQYF; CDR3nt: TGCGCCAGCAGCACCGATCAAGAGACCCAGTACTTC
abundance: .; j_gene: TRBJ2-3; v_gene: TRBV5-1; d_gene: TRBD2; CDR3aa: CASSEGTSAVTDTQYF; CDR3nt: TGCGCCAGCAGCGAGGGGACTAGCGCGGTCACAGATACGCAGTATTTT
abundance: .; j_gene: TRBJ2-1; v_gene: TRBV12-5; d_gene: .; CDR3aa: CASGWGDFEQFF; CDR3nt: TGTGCTAGTGGTTGGGGGGACTTTGAGCAGTTCTTC
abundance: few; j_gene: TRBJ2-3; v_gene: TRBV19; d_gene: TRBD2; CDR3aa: CASSITGLTSSTDTQYF; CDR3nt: TGTGCCAGTAGTATTACGGGACTAACTTCTAGCACAGATACGCAGTATTTT
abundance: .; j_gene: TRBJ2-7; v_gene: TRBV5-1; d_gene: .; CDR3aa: CASSRDNSYEQYF; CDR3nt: TGCGCCAGCAGCCGCGACAACTCCTACGAGCAGTACTTC
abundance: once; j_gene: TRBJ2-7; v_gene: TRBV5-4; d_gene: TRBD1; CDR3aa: CASSLAGTGAYEQYF; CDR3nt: TGTGCCAGCAGCTTGGCCGGGACAGGGGCCTACGAGCAGTACTTC
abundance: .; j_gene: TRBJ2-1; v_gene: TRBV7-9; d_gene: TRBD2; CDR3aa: CASSLPGTSGNEQFF; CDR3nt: TGTGCCAGCAGCTTACCTGGGACTAGCGGGAATGAGCAGTTCTTC
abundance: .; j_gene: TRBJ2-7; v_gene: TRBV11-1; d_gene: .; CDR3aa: CASSSGGQPYEQYF; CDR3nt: TGTGCCAGCAGCTCCGGGGGACAGCCCTACGAGCAGTACTTC
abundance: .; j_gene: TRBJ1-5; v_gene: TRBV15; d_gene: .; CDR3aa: CATSRAHGSQPQHF; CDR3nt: TGTGCCACCAGCAGAGCTCACGGCAGTCAGCCCCAGCATTTT
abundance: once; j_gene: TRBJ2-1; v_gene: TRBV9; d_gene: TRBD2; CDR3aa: CASSVDHSGGMNEQFF; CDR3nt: TGTGCCAGCAGCGTAGATCATAGCGGGGGAATGAATGAGCAGTTCTTC
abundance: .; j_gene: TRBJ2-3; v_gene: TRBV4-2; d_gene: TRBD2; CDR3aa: CASSQDIAGGYSDTQYF; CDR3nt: TGTGCCAGCAGCCAAGATATTGCGGGGGGATACTCAGATACGCAGTATTTT
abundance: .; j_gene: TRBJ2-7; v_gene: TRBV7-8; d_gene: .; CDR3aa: CASSLTVFYEQYF; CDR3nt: TGTGCCAGCAGCTTGACAGTATTCTACGAGCAGTACTTC
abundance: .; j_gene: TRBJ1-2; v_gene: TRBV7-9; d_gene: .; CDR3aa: CASSAQGSYGYTF; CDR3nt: TGTGCCAGCAGCGCTCAGGGCAGCTATGGCTACACCTTC
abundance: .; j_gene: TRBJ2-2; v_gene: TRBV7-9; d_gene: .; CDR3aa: CASSSQGWNTGELFF; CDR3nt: TGTGCCAGCAGCTCCCAGGGGTGGAACACCGGGGAGCTGTTTTTT
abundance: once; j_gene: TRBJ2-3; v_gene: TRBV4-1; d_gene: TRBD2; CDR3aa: CASSQGGRGGSTDTQYF; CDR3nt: TGCGCCAGCAGCCAAGGGGGCCGCGGGGGTAGCACAGATACGCAGTATTTT
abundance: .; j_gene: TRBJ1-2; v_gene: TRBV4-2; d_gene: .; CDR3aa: CASSQDFTGKDYGYTF; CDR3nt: TGTGCCAGCAGCCAGGACTTCACAGGAAAGGACTATGGCTACACCTTC
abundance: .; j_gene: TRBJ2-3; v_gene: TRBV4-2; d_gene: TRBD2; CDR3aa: CASSQDRLAAADTQYF; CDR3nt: TGTGCCAGCAGCCAAGATCGGCTAGCGGCCGCAGATACGCAGTATTTT
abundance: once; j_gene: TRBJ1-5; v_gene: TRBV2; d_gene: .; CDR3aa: CASSEGRGHNQPQHF; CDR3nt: TGTGCCAGCAGTGAGGGTAGAGGCCACAATCAGCCCCAGCATTTT
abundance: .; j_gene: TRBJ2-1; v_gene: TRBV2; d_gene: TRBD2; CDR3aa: CASSESQAGDEQFF; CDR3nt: TGTGCCAGCAGTGAATCTCAGGCGGGGGATGAGCAGTTCTTC
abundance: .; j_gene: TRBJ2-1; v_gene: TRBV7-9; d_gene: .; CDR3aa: CASSLSLLYNEQFF; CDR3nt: TGTGCCAGCAGCTTAAGCTTGCTCTACAATGAGCAGTTCTTC
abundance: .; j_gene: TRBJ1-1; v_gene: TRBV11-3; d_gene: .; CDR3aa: CASSLGLDTEAFF; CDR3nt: TGTGCCAGCAGCTTAGGATTGGACACTGAAGCTTTCTTT
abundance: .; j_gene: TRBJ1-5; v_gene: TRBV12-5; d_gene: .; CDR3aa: CASGLGDQPQHF; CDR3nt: TGTGCTAGTGGTTTGGGTGATCAGCCCCAGCATTTT
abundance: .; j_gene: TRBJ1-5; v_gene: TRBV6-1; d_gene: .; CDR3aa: CASSEVALDQPQHF; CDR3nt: TGTGCCAGCAGTGAAGTGGCGTTGGATCAGCCCCAGCATTTT
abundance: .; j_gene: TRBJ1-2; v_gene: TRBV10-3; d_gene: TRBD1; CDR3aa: CAISESAGGGYTF; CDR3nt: TGTGCCATCAGTGAGTCGGCAGGGGGTGGCTACACCTTC
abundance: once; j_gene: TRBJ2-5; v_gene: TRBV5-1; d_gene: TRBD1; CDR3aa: CASRDGDRDQETQYF; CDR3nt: TGCGCCAGCAGGGACGGGGACAGGGACCAAGAGACCCAGTACTTC
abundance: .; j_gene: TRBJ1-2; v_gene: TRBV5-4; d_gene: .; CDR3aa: CASSLSTDNYGYTF; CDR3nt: TGTGCCAGCAGCTTGTCGACGGATAACTATGGCTACACCTTC
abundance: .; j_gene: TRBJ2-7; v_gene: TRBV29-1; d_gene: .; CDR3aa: CSVGAPEQYF; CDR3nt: TGCAGCGTTGGGGCCCCCGAGCAGTACTTC
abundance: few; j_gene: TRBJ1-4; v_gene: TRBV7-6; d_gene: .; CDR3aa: CASSSSQGSGEKLFF; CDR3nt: TGTGCCAGCAGCTCTAGCCAGGGTTCGGGGGAAAAACTGTTTTTT
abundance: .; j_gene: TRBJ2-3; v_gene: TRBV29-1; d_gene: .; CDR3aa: CSVDGFTDTQYF; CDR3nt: TGCAGCGTGGACGGATTCACAGATACGCAGTATTTT
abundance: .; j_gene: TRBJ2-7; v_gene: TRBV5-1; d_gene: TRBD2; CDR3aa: CASSLGLAGDRQYF; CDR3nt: TGCGCCAGCAGCTTGGGACTAGCGGGAGACCGGCAGTACTTC
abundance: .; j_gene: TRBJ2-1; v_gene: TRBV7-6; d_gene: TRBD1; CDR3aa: CASSLAPDRVNEQFF; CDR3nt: TGTGCCAGCAGCTTAGCGCCGGACAGGGTAAATGAGCAGTTCTTC
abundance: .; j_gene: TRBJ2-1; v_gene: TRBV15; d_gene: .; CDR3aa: CATSRTRETIHEQFF; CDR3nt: TGTGCCACCAGCAGAACTAGGGAGACTATCCATGAGCAGTTCTTC
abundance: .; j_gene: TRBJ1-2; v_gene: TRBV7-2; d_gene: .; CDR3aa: CASSLYAVPNSNYGYTF; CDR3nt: TGTGCCAGCAGCTTATACGCGGTCCCCAACAGTAACTATGGCTACACCTTC
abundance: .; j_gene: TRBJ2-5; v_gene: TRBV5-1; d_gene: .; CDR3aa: CASSLIGQETQYF; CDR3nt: TGCGCCAGCAGCTTGATAGGGCAAGAGACCCAGTACTTC
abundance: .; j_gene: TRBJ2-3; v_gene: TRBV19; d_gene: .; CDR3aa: CASSVRFVSREDTQYF; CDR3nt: TGTGCCAGTAGTGTCCGCTTCGTCTCCCGGGAGGATACGCAGTATTTT
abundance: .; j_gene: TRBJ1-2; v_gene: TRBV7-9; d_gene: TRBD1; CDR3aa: CASRIWSDREDTF; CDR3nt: TGTGCCAGCAGAATATGGTCGGACAGGGAGGACACCTTC
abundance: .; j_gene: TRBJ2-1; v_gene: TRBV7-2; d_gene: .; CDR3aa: CASSSEGRPYNEQFF; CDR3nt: TGTGCCAGCAGTTCGGAGGGCCGGCCCTACAATGAGCAGTTCTTC
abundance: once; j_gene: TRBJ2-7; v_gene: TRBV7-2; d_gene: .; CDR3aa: CASSPFSYEQYF; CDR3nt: TGTGCCAGCAGCCCCTTCTCCTACGAGCAGTACTTC
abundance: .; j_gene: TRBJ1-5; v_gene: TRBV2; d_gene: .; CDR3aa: CASSEELGAFGQPQHF; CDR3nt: TGTGCCAGCAGTGAAGAGTTAGGGGCCTTTGGGCAGCCCCAGCATTTT
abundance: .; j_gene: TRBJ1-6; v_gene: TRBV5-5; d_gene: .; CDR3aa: CASSHDRIGNLSPLHF; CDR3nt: TGTGCCAGCAGCCACGACAGGATCGGAAATTTGTCACCCCTCCACTTT
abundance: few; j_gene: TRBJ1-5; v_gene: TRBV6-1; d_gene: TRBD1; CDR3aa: CASSADRGGGNQPQHF; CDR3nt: TGTGCCAGCAGTGCCGACAGGGGAGGGGGCAATCAGCCCCAGCATTTT
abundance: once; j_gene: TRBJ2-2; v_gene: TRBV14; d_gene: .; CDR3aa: CASRPGGYTGELFF; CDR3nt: TGTGCCAGCAGACCTGGGGGATACACCGGGGAGCTGTTTTTT
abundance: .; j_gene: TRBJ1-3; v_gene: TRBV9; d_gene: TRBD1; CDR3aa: CASSEGGQGNTIYF; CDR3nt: TGTGCCAGCAGCGAAGGGGGACAGGGAAACACCATATATTTT
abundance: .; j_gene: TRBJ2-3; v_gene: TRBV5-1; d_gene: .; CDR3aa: CASSLARAEDTQYF; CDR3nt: TGCGCCAGCAGCTTGGCGAGGGCGGAAGATACGCAGTATTTT
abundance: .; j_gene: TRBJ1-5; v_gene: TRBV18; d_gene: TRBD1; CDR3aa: CASSPGDRGIQPQHF; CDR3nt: TGTGCCAGCTCACCGGGGGACAGGGGAATTCAGCCCCAGCATTTT
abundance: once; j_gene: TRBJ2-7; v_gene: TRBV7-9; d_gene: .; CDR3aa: CASSLRDRGNYEQYF; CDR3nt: TGTGCCAGCAGCTTACGGGACCGCGGTAACTACGAGCAGTACTTC